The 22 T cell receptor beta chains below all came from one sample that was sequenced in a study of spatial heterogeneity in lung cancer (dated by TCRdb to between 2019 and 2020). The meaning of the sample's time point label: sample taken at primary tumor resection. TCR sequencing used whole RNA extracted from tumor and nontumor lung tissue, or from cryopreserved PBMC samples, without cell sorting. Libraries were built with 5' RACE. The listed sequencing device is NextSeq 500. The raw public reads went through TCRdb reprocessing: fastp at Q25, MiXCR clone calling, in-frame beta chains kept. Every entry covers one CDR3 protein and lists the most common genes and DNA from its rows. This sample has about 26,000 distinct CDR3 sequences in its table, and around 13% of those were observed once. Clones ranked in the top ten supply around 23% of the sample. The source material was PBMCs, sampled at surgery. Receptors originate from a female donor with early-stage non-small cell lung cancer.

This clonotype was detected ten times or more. CDR3 amino acids: CSARVATGGTGELFF. CDR3 nucleotide sequence: TGCAGTGCTAGAGTCGCGACAGGGGGCACCGGGGAGCTGTTTTTT. The chain combines TRBV20-1 with TRBJ2-2; TRBD1 aligns across 9 bases. Germline CDR1 DFQATT, CDR2 SNEGSKA (reference sequence). This CDR3 contains 15 residues. V trimming: 1 base; J trimming: 4 bases; junction bases outside the gene matches: 4.

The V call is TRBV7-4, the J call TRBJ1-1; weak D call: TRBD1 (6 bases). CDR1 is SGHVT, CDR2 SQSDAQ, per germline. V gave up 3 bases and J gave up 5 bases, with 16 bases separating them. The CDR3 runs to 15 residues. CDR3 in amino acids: CASSFTPGEGTEAFF. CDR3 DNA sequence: TGTGCCAGCAGCTTCACCCCAGGGGAAGGGACTGAAGCTTTCTTT.

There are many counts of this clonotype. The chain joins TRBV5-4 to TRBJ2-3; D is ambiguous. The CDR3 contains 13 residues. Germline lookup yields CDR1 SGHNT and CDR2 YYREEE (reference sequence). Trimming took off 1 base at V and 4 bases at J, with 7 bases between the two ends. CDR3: CASSLNPSDTQYF. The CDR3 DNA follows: TGTGCCAGCAGCTTGAACCCCTCAGATACGCAGTATTTT.

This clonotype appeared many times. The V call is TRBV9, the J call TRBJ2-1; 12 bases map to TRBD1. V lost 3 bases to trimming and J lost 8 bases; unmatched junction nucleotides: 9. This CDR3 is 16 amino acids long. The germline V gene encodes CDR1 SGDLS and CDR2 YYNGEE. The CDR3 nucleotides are TGTGCCAGCAGCGGTATGGGGACAGGGGGCTCCGATGAGCAGTTCTTC. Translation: CASSGMGTGGSDEQFF. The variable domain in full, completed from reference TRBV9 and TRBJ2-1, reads DSGVTQTPKHLITATGQRVTLRCSPRSGDLSVYWYQQSLDQGLQFLIQYYNGEERAKGNILERFSAQQFPDLHSELNLSSLELGDSALYFCASSGMGTGGSDEQFFGPGTRLTVL.

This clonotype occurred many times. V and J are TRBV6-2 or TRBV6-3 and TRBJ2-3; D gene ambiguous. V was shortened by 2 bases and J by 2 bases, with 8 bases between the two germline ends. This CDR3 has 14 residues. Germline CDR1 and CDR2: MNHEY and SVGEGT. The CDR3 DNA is TGTGCCAGCAGTTACCTCGAGAACACAGATACGCAGTATTTT. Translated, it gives CASSYLENTDTQYF.

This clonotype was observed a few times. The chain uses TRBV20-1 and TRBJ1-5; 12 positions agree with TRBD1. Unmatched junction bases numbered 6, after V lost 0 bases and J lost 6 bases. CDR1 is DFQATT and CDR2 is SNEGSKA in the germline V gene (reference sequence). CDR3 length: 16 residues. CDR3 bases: TGCAGTGCTAGAGATACGGGACAGGGGGCTGTTCAGCCCCAGCATTTT. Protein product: CSARDTGQGAVQPQHF.

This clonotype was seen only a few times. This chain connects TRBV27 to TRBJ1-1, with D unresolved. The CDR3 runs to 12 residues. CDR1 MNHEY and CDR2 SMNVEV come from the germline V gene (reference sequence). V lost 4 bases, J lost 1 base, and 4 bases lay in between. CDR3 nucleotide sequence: TGTGCCAGCAGTTCCGGGAACACTGAAGCTTTCTTT. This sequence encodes CASSSGNTEAFF.

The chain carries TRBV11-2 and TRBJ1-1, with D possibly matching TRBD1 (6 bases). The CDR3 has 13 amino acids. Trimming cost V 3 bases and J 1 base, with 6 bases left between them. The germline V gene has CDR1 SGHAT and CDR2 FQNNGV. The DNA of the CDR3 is TGTGCCAGCAGCTTGGGACAGAACACTGAAGCTTTCTTT. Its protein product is CASSLGQNTEAFF.

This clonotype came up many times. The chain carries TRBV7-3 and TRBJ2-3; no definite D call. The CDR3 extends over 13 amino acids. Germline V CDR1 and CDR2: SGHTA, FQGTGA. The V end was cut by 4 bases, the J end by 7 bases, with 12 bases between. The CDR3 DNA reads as TGTGCCAGCAGCTCCACCCTGACAAATACGCAGTATTTT. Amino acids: CASSSTLTNTQYF. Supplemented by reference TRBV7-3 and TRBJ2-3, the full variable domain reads GAGVSQTPSNKVTEKGKYVELRCDPISGHTALYWYRQSLGQGPEFLIYFQGTGAADDSGLPNDRFFAVRPEGSVSTLKIQRTERGDSAVYLCASSSTLTNTQYFGPGTRLTVL.

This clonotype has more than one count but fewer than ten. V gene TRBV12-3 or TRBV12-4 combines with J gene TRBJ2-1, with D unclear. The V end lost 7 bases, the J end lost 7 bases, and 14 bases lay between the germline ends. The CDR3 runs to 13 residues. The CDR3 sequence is CASTPGFGNEQFF. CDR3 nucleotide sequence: TGTGCCAGCACCCCCGGGTTCGGGAATGAGCAGTTCTTC.

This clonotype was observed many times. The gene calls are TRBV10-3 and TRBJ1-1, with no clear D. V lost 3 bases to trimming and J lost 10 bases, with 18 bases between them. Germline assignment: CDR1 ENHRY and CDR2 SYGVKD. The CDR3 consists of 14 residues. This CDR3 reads CAISDPLEASGAFF. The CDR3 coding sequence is TGTGCCATCAGTGACCCCTTGGAAGCTTCCGGAGCTTTCTTT.

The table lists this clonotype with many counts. For the CDR3, the DNA is TGTGCCAGCTCAACCGGGACGGACGACTATGGCTACACCTTC. Translation gives CASSTGTDDYGYTF. The rearrangement joins TRBV18 to TRBJ1-2; D is perhaps TRBD1 (5 bases). The V and J ends lost 5 bases and 3 bases respectively, with 13 bases between them. Germline V gives CDR1 KGHSH, CDR2 LQKENI. The CDR3 length is 14 residues. The full variable domain, its missing parts supplied by reference TRBV18 and TRBJ1-2, is NAGVMQNPRHLVRRRGQEARLRCSPMKGHSHVYWYRQLPEEGLKFMVYLQKENIIDESGMPKERFSAEFPKEGPSILRIQQVVRGDSAAYFCASSTGTDDYGYTFGSGTRLTVV.

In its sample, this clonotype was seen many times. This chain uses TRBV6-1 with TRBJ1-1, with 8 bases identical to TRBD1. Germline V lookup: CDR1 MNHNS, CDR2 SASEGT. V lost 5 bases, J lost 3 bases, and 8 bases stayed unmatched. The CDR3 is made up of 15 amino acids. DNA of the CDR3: TGTGCCAGCAGTCTTCACAGGGGGAGGGACACTGAAGCTTTCTTT. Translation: CASSLHRGRDTEAFF.

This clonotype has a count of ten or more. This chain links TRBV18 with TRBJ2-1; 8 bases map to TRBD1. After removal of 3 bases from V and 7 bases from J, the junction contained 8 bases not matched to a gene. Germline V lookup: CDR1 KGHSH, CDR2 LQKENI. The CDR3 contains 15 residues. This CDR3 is CASSPLRTGRNEQFF. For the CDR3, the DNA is TGTGCCAGCTCACCCCTAAGGACAGGGAGGAATGAGCAGTTCTTC.

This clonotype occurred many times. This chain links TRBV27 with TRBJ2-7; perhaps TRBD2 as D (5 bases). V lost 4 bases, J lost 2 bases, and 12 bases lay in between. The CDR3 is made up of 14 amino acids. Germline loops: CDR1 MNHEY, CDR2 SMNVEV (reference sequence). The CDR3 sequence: CASSYRGIAYEQYF. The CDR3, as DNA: TGTGCCAGCAGTTATCGGGGAATAGCCTACGAGCAGTACTTC.

The CDR3 nucleotides are TGTGCCAGCAGATACCGGTCTTCACCCCTCCACTTT. Protein product: CASRYRSSPLHF. The rearrangement uses TRBV6-2 or TRBV6-3 and TRBJ1-6; D is uncertain. The CDR3 runs to 12 residues. V was pared by 6 bases and J by 9 bases, with 9 bases between. Germline V gene lookup returns CDR1 MNHEY and CDR2 SVGEGT.

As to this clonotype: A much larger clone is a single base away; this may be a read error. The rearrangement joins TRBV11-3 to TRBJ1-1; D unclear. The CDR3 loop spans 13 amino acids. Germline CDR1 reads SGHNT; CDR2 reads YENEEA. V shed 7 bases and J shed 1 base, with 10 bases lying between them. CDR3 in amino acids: CASNGTPNTEAFF. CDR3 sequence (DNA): TGTGCCAGCAATGGAACACCGAACACTGAAGCTTTCTTT.

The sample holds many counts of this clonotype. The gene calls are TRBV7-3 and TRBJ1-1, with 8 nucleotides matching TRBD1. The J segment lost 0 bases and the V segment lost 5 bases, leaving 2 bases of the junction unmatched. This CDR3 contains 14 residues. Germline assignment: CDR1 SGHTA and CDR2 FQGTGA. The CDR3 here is CASSPGGVNTEAFF. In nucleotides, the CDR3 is TGTGCCAGCAGCCCAGGGGGCGTGAACACTGAAGCTTTCTTT.

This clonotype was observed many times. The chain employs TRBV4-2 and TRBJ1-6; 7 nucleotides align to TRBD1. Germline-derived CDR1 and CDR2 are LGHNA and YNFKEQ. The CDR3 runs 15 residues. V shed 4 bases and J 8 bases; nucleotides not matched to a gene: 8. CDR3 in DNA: TGTGCCAGCAGCCGAGACAGGGCTGTGGATTCACCCCTCCACTTT. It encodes CASSRDRAVDSPLHF.

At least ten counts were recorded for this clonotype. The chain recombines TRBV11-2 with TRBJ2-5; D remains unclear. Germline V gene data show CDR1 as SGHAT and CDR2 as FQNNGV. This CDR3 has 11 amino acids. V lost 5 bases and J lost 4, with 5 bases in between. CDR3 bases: TGTGCCAGCAGCAAAAGAGAGACCCAGTACTTC. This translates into CASSKRETQYF.

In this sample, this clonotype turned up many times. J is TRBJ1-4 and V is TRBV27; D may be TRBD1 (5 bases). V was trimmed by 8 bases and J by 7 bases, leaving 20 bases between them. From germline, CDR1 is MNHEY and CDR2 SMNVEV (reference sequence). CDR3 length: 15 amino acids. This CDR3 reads CASGGPRGFREKLFF. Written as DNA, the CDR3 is TGTGCCAGCGGGGGACCGAGGGGATTTCGTGAAAAACTGTTTTTT.

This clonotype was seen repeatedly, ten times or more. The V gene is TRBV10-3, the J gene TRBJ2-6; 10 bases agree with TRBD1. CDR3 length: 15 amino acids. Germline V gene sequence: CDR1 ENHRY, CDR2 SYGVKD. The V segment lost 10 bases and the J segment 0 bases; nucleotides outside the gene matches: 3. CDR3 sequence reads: CATGTGASGANVLTF. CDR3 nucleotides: TGTGCCACCGGGACAGGGGCCTCTGGGGCCAACGTCCTGACTTTC.